The 27 T cell receptor beta chains in this list originate from one sample, sequenced in a study of blood T cells in healthy people across ages. PCR was performed a second time for roughly 7 to 11 cycles using a sample-barcoded 5' primer and a J-beta primer mix. TCRdb used MiXCR to reprocess the 5' RACE reads, holding one entry per CDR3 protein. The sample shows around 820,000 distinct CDR3 sequences, around 25% of them seen only once. This sample also belongs to another study, concerning T cells of mothers and their children.

Source material: blood. The source of these receptors is a boy younger than 18 in good health.

The chain links TRBV12-3 or TRBV12-4 to TRBJ2-3; TRBD2 matches at 9 bases. V gave up 4 bases and J gave up 5 bases; unmatched junction bases: 10. There are 16 residues in the CDR3. The CDR3 coding sequence is TGTGCCAGCAGTTCCAACTGGGCGGGGGGGCAAGATACGCAGTATTTT. Protein: CASSSNWAGGQDTQYF.

The V call is TRBV5-1, the J call TRBJ2-6, with D unresolved. Trimming removed 6 bases from V and 0 bases from J, with 16 bases in between. This CDR3 region has 17 residues. Germline V gene sequence: CDR1 SGHRS, CDR2 YFSETQ. The CDR3 loop reads CASTVGSTVSGANVLTF. The CDR3, as DNA: TGCGCCAGCACTGTTGGCAGCACTGTCTCTGGGGCCAACGTCCTGACTTTC.

This clonotype was seen more than once but under ten times. The CDR3: CASSYRGTGGRTDTQYF. CDR3 nucleotides: TGTGCCAGCAGTTACCGCGGGACAGGGGGCCGGACAGATACGCAGTATTTT. This chain joins TRBV6-6 and TRBJ2-3, with TRBD1 matching over 12 bases. Germline V gene data show CDR1 as MNHNY and CDR2 as SVGAGI (reference sequence). The trim removed 2 bases at V and 3 bases at J, leaving 6 bases unmatched. The CDR3 is 17 residues long.

The chain recombines TRBV6-5 with TRBJ2-2, with D unresolved. The CDR3 extends over 12 amino acids. Trimming stripped 4 bases from V and 7 bases from J, with 7 bases between. The germline V gene encodes CDR1 MNHEY and CDR2 SVGAGI. In DNA, the CDR3 is TGTGCCAGCAGTTCCGATGTCGGGGAGCTGTTTTTT. Protein: CASSSDVGELFF.

The chain recombines TRBV29-1 with TRBJ2-1; 10 nucleotides agree with TRBD1. Germline V gene lookup returns CDR1 SQVTM and CDR2 ANQGSEA. The CDR3 runs to 15 residues. V lost 6 bases, J lost 4 bases, and 9 bases stayed unmatched. The DNA for the CDR3 is TGCAGCGTCCTAAACCCGGGACAGGGGTACAATGAGCAGTTCTTC. It is translated as CSVLNPGQGYNEQFF.

The rearrangement links TRBV7-2 to TRBJ2-5, with 7 bases that match TRBD1. The J call is doubtful: the DNA matches TRBJ2-1 better. Germline V CDR1 and CDR2: SGHTA, FQGNSA. This CDR3 spans 16 amino acids. In DNA, the CDR3 is TGTGCCAGCAGCTTAGTATCTGGGACAGTTGGCAATGAGCAGTTCTTC. The encoded protein is CASSLVSGTVGNEQFF.

In this sample, this clonotype turned up a few times. The chain carries TRBV29-1 and TRBJ2-3, with D possibly matching TRBD1 (7 bases). The CDR3 length is 16 residues. CDR1 SQVTM and CDR2 ANQGSEA come from the germline V gene. Trimming removed 4 bases at V and 4 bases at J, with 21 bases between. The CDR3 reads CSVGARDRASADTQYF. The CDR3, as DNA: TGCAGCGTTGGGGCCCGGGACAGAGCTAGCGCAGATACGCAGTATTTT.

The genes are TRBV7-2 and TRBJ2-3; 7 bases fit TRBD2. Germline CDR1 and CDR2: SGHTA and FQGNSA. This CDR3 has 15 residues. The junction had 4 bases not matched to a gene; V was cut back by 2 bases and J by 2 bases. The CDR3 region has the DNA TGTGCCAGCAGCTTAATAGCGGGTCCCACAGATACGCAGTATTTT. Its protein product is CASSLIAGPTDTQYF.

The genes are TRBV9 and TRBJ2-2; 13 positions agree with TRBD2. The CDR3 has 17 amino acids. From germline, CDR1 is SGDLS and CDR2 YYNGEE. J was trimmed by 5 bases and V by 0 bases; bases with no gene match: 4. This CDR3 reads CASSVEKGLAGTGELFF. The CDR3 nucleotides read TGTGCCAGCAGCGTAGAAAAGGGACTAGCGGGGACCGGGGAGCTGTTTTTT.

The V call is TRBV20-1, the J call TRBJ1-1, with D tentatively TRBD1 (5 bases). CDR1 DFQATT and CDR2 SNEGSKA come from the germline V gene (reference sequence). CDR3 length: 14 amino acids. The ends were cut back, 0 bases at V and 4 bases at J, with 12 bases in the middle. The CDR3 region has the DNA TGCAGTGCTAGAGACCCAGGGTTTGGCACTGAAGCTTTCTTT. Its translation: CSARDPGFGTEAFF.

The rearrangement links TRBV11-1 to TRBJ2-1, with a possible D match to TRBD2 (5 bases). The CDR3 covers 16 residues. Germline V gene data show CDR1 as SGHAT and CDR2 as FQDESV (reference sequence). V shed 0 bases and J shed 9 bases, with 18 bases lying between them. CDR3 nucleotides: TGTGCCAGCAGCTTAGCCCCGGCCTCGGCGAGCGGTGAGCAGTTCTTC. It codes for CASSLAPASASGEQFF.

This clonotype was observed a handful of times. The V gene is TRBV7-2, the J gene TRBJ2-2; D not certain. V was trimmed by 2 bases and J by 3 bases, leaving 10 bases between them. Germline loops: CDR1 SGHTA, CDR2 FQGNSA. This CDR3 is built from 15 residues. CDR3 protein: CASSLLNTHTGELFF. DNA for the CDR3: TGTGCCAGCAGCTTACTTAACACACACACCGGGGAGCTGTTTTTT.

The sample holds many counts of this clonotype. The DNA of the CDR3 is TGTGCCAGCAGTTCTCGGGGGTCTGGAAACACCATATATTTT. It encodes CASSSRGSGNTIYF. The chain joins TRBV7-9 to TRBJ1-3; tentatively, D is TRBD1 (5 bases). CDR1 SEHNR and CDR2 FQNEAQ come from the germline V gene (reference sequence). V lost 6 bases to trimming and J lost 1 base, with 10 bases between them. CDR3 length: 14 amino acids.

This sequence joins TRBV14 and TRBJ2-1; 7 nucleotides line up with TRBD1. CDR3 length: 12 amino acids. V lost 5 bases and J lost 11; bases outside the gene matches: 6. Germline CDR1 is SGHDN and CDR2 is FVKESK. CDR3 sequence (DNA): TGTGCCAGCAGCGCCAAGGACAGGAAGCAGTTCTTC. It yields the protein CASSAKDRKQFF.

The rearrangement links TRBV27 to TRBJ1-1; D is uncertain. The CDR3 is 13 residues long. With 3 bases removed from V and 10 bases from J, the gap between germline ends came to 15 bases. Germline CDR1 and CDR2: MNHEY and SMNVEV (reference sequence). CDR3 sequence: CASSLIGRSGAFF. CDR3 sequence (DNA): TGTGCCAGCAGTTTGATCGGTAGGTCTGGAGCTTTCTTT.

Remarks on this clonotype: The CDR3 end shows no conserved phenylalanine or tryptophan, and so a read error is likely. The V and J genes are TRBV20-1 and TRBJ2-5, with 8 bases that match TRBD2. The tail of the sequence fits TRBJ2-1 better, so the J call may be wrong. The CDR3 is made up of 14 amino acids. Germline CDR1 and CDR2: DFQATT and SNEGSKA (reference sequence). The CDR3 bases are TGCAGTGCTGGCGGGGGGAGCTCCTACAATGAGCAGTTCATC. As protein: CSAGGGSSYNEQFI.

The genes are TRBV15 and TRBJ2-7, with 9 bases identical to TRBD2. V dropped 1 base and J dropped 1; count of bases not matched to a gene: 2. CDR3 size: 15 residues. Germline lookup yields CDR1 LNHNV and CDR2 YYDKDF (reference sequence). Here the CDR3 DNA reads TGTGCCACCAGCAGAGTGACTAGCGGATCCTACGAGCAGTACTTC. It encodes CATSRVTSGSYEQYF.

The chain employs TRBV20-1 and TRBJ2-7; D ambiguous. With 3 bases removed from V and 6 bases from J, the gap between germline ends came to 18 bases. In germline, CDR1 is DFQATT, CDR2 SNEGSKA (reference sequence). CDR3 length: 14 residues. In DNA form, the CDR3 reads TGCAGTGCTAGCCCGACGGTAGGGTTCTCCGAGCAGTACTTC. Amino acid sequence: CSASPTVGFSEQYF.

In this sample, this clonotype turned up a few times. The rearrangement uses TRBV10-3 and TRBJ2-7, with 11 bases fitting TRBD1. The CDR3 contains 15 residues. Germline CDR1 reads ENHRY; CDR2 reads SYGVKD. V lost 2 bases, J lost 2 bases, and 2 bases stayed unmatched. CDR3 in amino acids: CAISEGQGAAYEQYF. The CDR3 nucleotides read TGTGCCATCAGTGAGGGACAGGGGGCGGCCTACGAGCAGTACTTC.

The chain uses TRBV7-9 and TRBJ2-2; 10 nucleotides line up with TRBD1. The CDR3 spans 16 residues. The J segment lost 0 bases and the V segment lost 3 bases, leaving 1 base of the junction unmatched. In germline, CDR1 is SEHNR, CDR2 FQNEAQ (reference sequence). The CDR3 loop is CASSLGQGTNTGELFF. Written as DNA, the CDR3 is TGTGCCAGCAGCTTGGGACAGGGGACGAACACCGGGGAGCTGTTTTTT.

J is TRBJ1-1 and V is TRBV5-5, with 9 bases that match TRBD1. The length of the CDR3 is 16 residues. J lost 3 bases, V lost 2 bases, and 8 bases had no gene match. Germline V gene sequence: CDR1 SGHKS, CDR2 YYEKEE (reference sequence). For the CDR3, the DNA is TGTGCCAGCAGCTTCTACGACCGGGACAGGGACACTGAAGCTTTCTTT. Translated, it gives CASSFYDRDRDTEAFF.

This clonotype was picked up many times. The chain couples TRBV9 to TRBJ2-5; no reliable D call. Deletions cut 3 bases from V and 1 base from J, with 10 bases between. CDR3 length equals 14 residues. Germline values: CDR1 SGDLS, CDR2 YYNGEE. The DNA of the CDR3 is TGTGCCAGCAGCGAGGGTGGCGCCCAAGAGACCCAGTACTTC. Protein: CASSEGGAQETQYF.

The CDR3 reads CASSPPVTLNTGELFF. The DNA of the CDR3 is TGTGCCAGCTCACCACCCGTGACCCTTAACACCGGGGAGCTGTTTTTT. The chain combines TRBV18 with TRBJ2-2; D gene uncertain. Germline values: CDR1 KGHSH, CDR2 LQKENI. The CDR3 is 16 amino acids. V was clipped by 0 bases and J by 2 bases, with 10 bases between them.

This clonotype showed up just a few times. The CDR3 reads CASSQDLATRGEQFF. The CDR3 bases are TGTGCCAGCAGCCAAGATTTAGCGACTAGAGGCGAACAGTTCTTC. J is TRBJ2-1 and V is TRBV3-1; a weak D match, TRBD2 (6 bases). V was clipped by 0 bases and J by 13 bases, with 19 bases between them. Germline V gene sequence: CDR1 LGHDT, CDR2 YNNKEL (reference sequence). The CDR3 is 15 residues long.

This clonotype showed up just a few times. The chain couples TRBV20-1 to TRBJ2-7; the match to TRBD1 covers 9 bases. V lost 6 bases to trimming and J lost 2 bases; unmatched junction nucleotides: 11. Per germline, CDR1 DFQATT and CDR2 SNEGSKA (reference sequence). The length of the CDR3 is 15 residues. CDR3 loop: CSASLPGQGTYEQYF. The CDR3 nucleotides are TGCAGTGCATCACTTCCGGGACAGGGAACCTACGAGCAGTACTTC.

V and J are TRBV20-1 and TRBJ2-3; 10 bases line up with TRBD2. V trimming: 6 bases; J trimming: 10 bases; junction bases outside the gene matches: 16. The CDR3 is 15 residues long. The germline V gene encodes CDR1 DFQATT and CDR2 SNEGSKA (reference sequence). The CDR3 is CSALLLAGAPDAQYF. The CDR3 bases are TGCAGTGCCCTACTCCTAGCGGGGGCACCGGATGCGCAGTATTTT.

This clonotype has a handful of counts. This chain joins TRBV9 and TRBJ2-2; no reliable D call. Germline CDR1 is SGDLS and CDR2 is YYNGEE. This CDR3 region has 17 residues. V lost 0 bases and J lost 0, with 12 bases in between. As DNA, the CDR3 is TGTGCCAGCAGCGTAGGGTTTCCCCTAGCGAACACCGGGGAGCTGTTTTTT. This sequence encodes CASSVGFPLANTGELFF.